The clone carrying this T cell receptor (beta chain) was recorded at least ten times. Its antigen is as yet unknown. The data derive from a study of glioma-infiltrating T cells. The iRepertoire nested amplicon-rescue multiplex PCR amplified TCR alpha and beta CDR3s from RNA. Input was roughly 85-400 ng of tissue mRNA or PBMC total RNA. One entry per CDR3 protein results from TCRdb running MiXCR on the multiplex PCR reads. The table records approximately 89,000 distinct CDR3 sequences, about 23% of them present only once. Whole-study findings and limits: Very few CDR3 sequences were shared between tissue and blood. Tissue-blood divergence was below expectation in non-neoplastic patients, above in gliomas.

The specimen sequenced was glioma tissue, nonneoplastic brain tissue, or PBMCs (not recorded which). This TCR was recovered from a human donor with low-grade glioma or glioblastoma, undergoing nonglioma brain surgery, or in good health (not recorded which).

This CDR3 is CASSQVPGGSPLHF. CDR3 sequence (DNA): TGCGCCAGCAGCCAAGTTCCCGGTGGATCACCCCTCCACTTT. This chain connects TRBV4-1 to TRBJ1-6, with D hard to call. The CDR3 is 14 residues long. Deletions cut 1 base from V and 10 bases from J, with 11 bases between. Germline CDR1 and CDR2: MGHRA and YSYEKL.